This entry is about one T cell receptor (beta chain). Its target is not known. The V gene's germline CDR1 is SGHVS and CDR2 FQNEAQ. The CDR3 runs to 18 residues. The germline V and J ends were trimmed by 1 base and 1 base, with 18 bases remaining between them. immunoSEQ v3.0 was run at survey level. Assay used: immunoSEQ multiplex PCR; TCRdb lists only in-frame clones, some missing. The table shows under 45,000 clones, with 85% to 90% occurring only once. This entry is derived from a study of long-term antiretroviral therapy in people with HIV. Study results and limitations: Clonotypes expanded prior to ART showed repertoire dominance at all sampled time points.

The V gene is TRBV7-8, the J gene TRBJ2-3; D remains ambiguous. The input for sequencing was unsorted PBMCs, taken 3.1 years after starting antiretroviral therapy. The clonotype originates from a woman between 50 and 59 years old with HIV. The CDR3 loop reads CASSLDGSVGYRTDTQYF. DNA for the CDR3: TGTGCCAGCAGCTTAGATGGGTCCGTGGGGTACCGCACAGATACGCAGTATTTT. The full variable domain, with the rest looked up from reference TRBV7-8 and TRBJ2-3, is GAGVSQSPRYKVAKRGQDVALRCDPISGHVSLFWYQQALGQGPEFLTYFQNEAQLDKSGLPSDRFFAERPEGSVSTLKIQRTQQEDSAVYLCASSLDGSVGYRTDTQYFGPGTRLTVL.